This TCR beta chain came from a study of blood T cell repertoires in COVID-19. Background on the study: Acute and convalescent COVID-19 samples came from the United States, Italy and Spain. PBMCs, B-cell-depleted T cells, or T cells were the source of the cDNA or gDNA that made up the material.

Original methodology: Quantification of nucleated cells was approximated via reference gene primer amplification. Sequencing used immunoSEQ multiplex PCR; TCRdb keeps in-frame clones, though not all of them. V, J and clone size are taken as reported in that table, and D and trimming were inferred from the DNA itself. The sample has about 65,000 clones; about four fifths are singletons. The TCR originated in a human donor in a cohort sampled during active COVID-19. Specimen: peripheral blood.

The CDR3 DNA sequence: TGTGCCAGCTCAGGGAGGACAGGGGCAAATGAAAAACTGTTTTTT. This sequence encodes CASSGRTGANEKLFF. The rearrangement joins TRBV18 to TRBJ1-4; 9 nucleotides match TRBD1. The CDR3 has 15 amino acids. Trimming at V came to 5 bases and at J to 5 bases, leaving 6 bases not matched to a gene. Per germline, CDR1 KGHSH and CDR2 LQKENI.